The rows below give T cell receptor beta chains drawn from one sample of a study of blood T cell repertoires in COVID-19. Generated by immunoSEQ multiplex PCR, the TCRdb table keeps only in-frame clones and is missing some. The sample holds 200,000 to 250,000 clones; around 84% are singletons and the top ten take roughly 10%. Sample: peripheral blood. These receptors all stem from a middle-aged man with COVID-19, enrolled during active disease. Both conserved end residues are part of each CDR3. A D gene is named only where the DNA matches it firmly. A row's size may be missing; if present it is once, few, many or a size class.

j_call: TRBJ2-1
clone_size: NA
d_call: TRBD1
v_call: TRBV10-3
cdr3_aa: CAIKIGQDEQFF
cdr3_nt: TGTGCCATCAAAATCGGACAGGATGAGCAGTTCTTC

j_call: TRBJ2-1
clone_size: few
d_call: NA
v_call: TRBV24-1
cdr3_aa: CATSDLRKGDEQFF
cdr3_nt: TGTGCCACCAGTGATTTGCGGAAGGGGGATGAGCAGTTCTTC

j_call: TRBJ2-5
clone_size: NA
d_call: NA
v_call: TRBV28
cdr3_aa: CASSLAGFTETQYF
cdr3_nt: TGTGCCAGCAGTTTAGCGGGGTTCACCGAGACCCAGTACTTC

j_call: TRBJ1-2
clone_size: NA
d_call: NA
v_call: TRBV19
cdr3_aa: CASQTNYGYTF
cdr3_nt: TGTGCCAGCCAGACAAACTATGGCTACACCTTC

j_call: TRBJ1-5
clone_size: NA
d_call: NA
v_call: TRBV28
cdr3_aa: CASLTQDYPQHF
cdr3_nt: TGTGCCAGCCTTACACAGGACTACCCGCAGCATTTT

j_call: TRBJ2-7
clone_size: NA
d_call: NA
v_call: TRBV9
cdr3_aa: CASSPYGGASALYEQYF
cdr3_nt: TGTGCCAGCAGCCCCTATGGAGGGGCTAGCGCTCTCTACGAGCAGTACTTC

j_call: TRBJ2-1
clone_size: NA
d_call: TRBD2
v_call: TRBV7-2
cdr3_aa: CASSLAKLAGGVDEQFF
cdr3_nt: TGTGCCAGCAGCTTAGCGAAGCTAGCGGGAGGAGTAGATGAGCAGTTCTTC

j_call: TRBJ1-1
clone_size: NA
d_call: TRBD1
v_call: TRBV9
cdr3_aa: CASSGNSGQANTEAFF
cdr3_nt: TGTGCCAGCAGCGGAAATTCGGGACAGGCGAACACTGAAGCTTTCTTT

j_call: TRBJ2-1
clone_size: NA
d_call: TRBD2
v_call: TRBV28
cdr3_aa: CASRFSGRHNEQFF
cdr3_nt: TGTGCCAGCAGGTTTAGCGGGCGCCACAATGAGCAGTTCTTC

j_call: TRBJ2-2
clone_size: NA
d_call: NA
v_call: TRBV11-2
cdr3_aa: CASSLGLESGELFF
cdr3_nt: TGTGCCAGCAGCTTAGGTCTAGAGAGCGGGGAGCTGTTTTTT

j_call: TRBJ1-2
clone_size: NA
d_call: TRBD1
v_call: TRBV30
cdr3_aa: CAWNLQGVRGYTF
cdr3_nt: TGTGCCTGGAATCTCCAGGGGGTGCGTGGCTACACCTTC

j_call: TRBJ2-7
clone_size: NA
d_call: NA
v_call: TRBV7-9
cdr3_aa: CASSKPGIQVSYEQYF
cdr3_nt: TGTGCCAGCAGCAAACCAGGTATCCAGGTATCCTACGAGCAGTACTTC

j_call: TRBJ2-1
clone_size: NA
d_call: NA
v_call: TRBV6-6
cdr3_aa: CASSYSSLYNEQFF
cdr3_nt: TGTGCCAGCAGTTACTCGAGTCTCTACAATGAGCAGTTCTTC

j_call: TRBJ1-5
clone_size: few
d_call: NA
v_call: TRBV6-5
cdr3_aa: CASITSAGNQPQHF
cdr3_nt: TGTGCCAGCATTACCTCGGCGGGCAATCAGCCCCAGCATTTT

j_call: TRBJ1-6
clone_size: once
d_call: TRBD1
v_call: TRBV27
cdr3_aa: CASSSGGSSPLHF
cdr3_nt: TGTGCCAGCAGTTCAGGGGGAAGTTCACCCCTCCACTTT

j_call: TRBJ1-1
clone_size: NA
d_call: NA
v_call: TRBV4-2
cdr3_aa: CASSQDRANTEAFF
cdr3_nt: TGTGCCAGCAGCCAAGACAGGGCGAACACTGAAGCTTTCTTT

j_call: TRBJ2-5
clone_size: NA
d_call: NA
v_call: TRBV6-1
cdr3_aa: CASSENRVTGTQYF
cdr3_nt: TGTGCCAGCAGTGAGAACAGGGTAACAGGGACCCAGTACTTC

j_call: TRBJ2-7
clone_size: NA
d_call: TRBD2
v_call: TRBV5-5
cdr3_aa: CASSFAGASNEQYF
cdr3_nt: TGTGCCAGCTCTTTTGCGGGAGCGTCTAACGAGCAGTACTTC

j_call: TRBJ1-1
clone_size: NA
d_call: NA
v_call: TRBV10-3
cdr3_aa: CAISELNAEAFF
cdr3_nt: TGTGCCATCAGTGAACTGAACGCTGAAGCTTTCTTT

j_call: TRBJ2-3
clone_size: few
d_call: TRBD2
v_call: TRBV6-4
cdr3_aa: CASSASGGADTQYF
cdr3_nt: TGTGCCAGCAGTGCTAGCGGGGGGGCAGATACGCAGTATTTT

j_call: TRBJ2-1
clone_size: NA
d_call: NA
v_call: TRBV21-1
cdr3_aa: CASSQSQTVYNEQFF
cdr3_nt: TGTGCCAGCAGCCAATCGCAGACTGTCTACAATGAGCAGTTCTTC

j_call: TRBJ2-4
clone_size: NA
d_call: NA
v_call: TRBV28
cdr3_aa: CASSPQGNIQYF
cdr3_nt: TGTGCCAGCAGTCCCCAGGGGAACATTCAGTACTTC

j_call: TRBJ2-3
clone_size: NA
d_call: TRBD1
v_call: TRBV18
cdr3_aa: CASSPGTGGNRDTQYF
cdr3_nt: TGTGCCAGCTCACCCGGGACAGGGGGCAATAGAGATACGCAGTATTTT

j_call: TRBJ2-1
clone_size: NA
d_call: NA
v_call: TRBV2
cdr3_aa: CASSEAGTYNEQFF
cdr3_nt: TGTGCCAGCAGTGAGGCGGGGACCTACAATGAGCAGTTCTTC

j_call: TRBJ2-7
clone_size: NA
d_call: NA
v_call: TRBV7-9
cdr3_aa: CASSSQEGEQYF
cdr3_nt: TGTGCCAGCAGCTCCCAGGAGGGGGAGCAGTACTTC

j_call: TRBJ2-1
clone_size: NA
d_call: TRBD2
v_call: TRBV2
cdr3_aa: CASSGGSGRINEQFF
cdr3_nt: TGTGCCAGCAGTGGAGGTAGCGGGAGGATCAATGAGCAGTTCTTC

j_call: TRBJ1-6
clone_size: NA
d_call: NA
v_call: TRBV5-1
cdr3_aa: CASSRSQGTNSPLHF
cdr3_nt: TGCGCCAGCAGCCGCTCGCAGGGGACGAATTCACCCCTCCACTTT

j_call: TRBJ1-5
clone_size: NA
d_call: NA
v_call: TRBV7-8
cdr3_aa: CASSLAPGINQPQHF
cdr3_nt: TGTGCCAGCAGCTTAGCGCCCGGGATCAATCAGCCCCAGCATTTT

j_call: TRBJ1-2
clone_size: NA
d_call: NA
v_call: TRBV19
cdr3_aa: CASSLYGTYGYTF
cdr3_nt: TGTGCCAGTAGCCTATATGGGACATATGGCTACACCTTC

j_call: TRBJ2-7
clone_size: NA
d_call: TRBD2
v_call: TRBV15
cdr3_aa: CATSRLTGLAYEQYF
cdr3_nt: TGTGCCACCAGCAGACTCACGGGACTAGCTTACGAGCAGTACTTC

j_call: TRBJ2-1
clone_size: NA
d_call: NA
v_call: TRBV9
cdr3_aa: CASSVEGGQYNEQFF
cdr3_nt: TGTGCCAGCAGCGTAGAAGGGGGACAATACAATGAGCAGTTCTTC

j_call: TRBJ2-3
clone_size: NA
d_call: TRBD2
v_call: TRBV7-9
cdr3_aa: CASDPGGLNPTDTQYF
cdr3_nt: TGTGCCAGCGACCCCGGGGGACTAAACCCCACAGATACGCAGTATTTT

j_call: TRBJ2-2
clone_size: NA
d_call: TRBD2
v_call: TRBV5-1
cdr3_aa: CASSTGLAGTGELFF
cdr3_nt: TGCGCCAGCAGCACGGGACTAGCGGGGACCGGGGAGCTGTTTTTT

j_call: TRBJ2-7
clone_size: NA
d_call: NA
v_call: TRBV11-2
cdr3_aa: CASSRGGVEQYF
cdr3_nt: TGTGCCAGCAGCAGAGGCGGGGTCGAGCAGTACTTC

j_call: TRBJ2-7
clone_size: NA
d_call: NA
v_call: TRBV7-3
cdr3_aa: CASSFVEDSYEQYF
cdr3_nt: TGTGCCAGCAGCTTTGTGGAGGACTCCTACGAGCAGTACTTC

j_call: TRBJ2-5
clone_size: NA
d_call: NA
v_call: TRBV27
cdr3_aa: CASSPPGVLETQYF
cdr3_nt: TGTGCCAGCAGTCCCCCCGGGGTTTTAGAGACCCAGTACTTC

j_call: TRBJ2-7
clone_size: NA
d_call: TRBD1
v_call: TRBV29-1
cdr3_aa: CSVSGTGRLEQYF
cdr3_nt: TGCAGCGTCTCCGGGACAGGGCGTCTCGAGCAGTACTTC